The rows below give T cell receptor beta chains drawn from one sample of a study of blood T cell repertoires in COVID-19. Assay used: immunoSEQ multiplex PCR; TCRdb lists only in-frame clones, some missing. The top ten clones hold around a quarter of a sample with roughly 87,000 clones, 86% of them seen once. Input material: peripheral blood. All receptors derive from a human donor in a cohort sampled during active COVID-19. Both conserved end residues are part of each CDR3. The order of the fields is J gene, V gene, CDR3 length, D gene, clone size, CDR3 protein, CDR3 DNA. The D gene is left open where the match is weak. The size field is filled for only some rows; it gives once, few, many or a size class.

TRBJ1-5	TRBV9	14	-	once	CASSADAGYQPQHF	TGTGCCAGCAGCGCGGATGCGGGATACCAGCCCCAGCATTTT
TRBJ2-7	TRBV5-1	14	-	-	CASSLESGFNEQYF	TGCGCCAGCAGCTTGGAATCAGGGTTTAACGAGCAGTACTTC
TRBJ1-1	TRBV18	13	-	-	CASSGAGNTEAFF	TGTGCCAGCTCAGGGGCTGGGAACACTGAAGCTTTCTTT
TRBJ2-5	TRBV7-9	14	TRBD1	-	CASSLAQGVETQYF	TGTGCCAGCAGCTTAGCACAGGGGGTTGAGACCCAGTACTTC
TRBJ2-2	TRBV24-1	14	-	-	CATSDFRGSGELFF	TGTGCCACCAGTGATTTTAGAGGCTCCGGGGAGCTGTTTTTT
TRBJ2-1	TRBV11-2	16	-	-	CASSLDRLAQSGEQFF	TGTGCCAGCAGCTTAGATCGGCTAGCGCAAAGCGGTGAGCAGTTCTTC
TRBJ2-2	TRBV19	17	TRBD2	-	CASSIGLAGLVTGELFF	TGTGCCAGTAGTATAGGACTAGCGGGATTGGTCACCGGGGAGCTGTTTTTT
TRBJ2-1	TRBV15	15	-	-	CATSRALGETDEQFF	TGTGCCACCAGCAGAGCCCTTGGGGAGACCGATGAGCAGTTCTTC
TRBJ2-1	TRBV6-5	15	TRBD2	-	CASSRTSGRADEQFF	TGTGCCAGCAGCAGAACTAGCGGGAGGGCCGATGAGCAGTTCTTC
TRBJ2-7	TRBV3-1/TRBV3-2	13	-	-	CASSHAAGREQYF	TGTGCCAGCAGCCACGCGGCCGGCCGGGAGCAGTACTTC